A selection of T cell receptor beta chains follows, all from one sample in a study of cytomegalovirus exposure and HLA in healthy donors. Using immunoSEQ multiplex PCR, the repertoire was profiled, and TCRdb retains in-frame clones only, with some absent. The sample comprises 130,000 to 150,000 clones, roughly 79% of which are singletons, and approximately 0.97% rests with the top ten. Source material: PBMCs. These TCRs come from a young man in good health and CMV-seronegative. The CDR3 runs from the conserved cysteine through the conserved F or W.

v_call: TRBV11-2; j_call: TRBJ1-2; cdr3_aa: CASSLGSQGYGYTF
v_call: TRBV2; j_call: TRBJ1-3; cdr3_aa: CASSDASSGNTIYF
v_call: TRBV7-2; j_call: TRBJ2-5; cdr3_aa: CASSPLPGETQYF
v_call: TRBV7-2; j_call: TRBJ1-2; cdr3_aa: CASSTVGGYTF
v_call: TRBV5-1; j_call: TRBJ2-1; cdr3_aa: CASSPQTGAYNEQFF
v_call: TRBV27; j_call: TRBJ1-5; cdr3_aa: CASSPFSNQPQHF
v_call: TRBV7-2; j_call: TRBJ1-5; cdr3_aa: CAGSLQGNQPQHF
v_call: TRBV19; j_call: TRBJ2-7; cdr3_aa: CASSPGTGGYEQYF
v_call: TRBV5-8; j_call: TRBJ1-1; cdr3_aa: CASSPNRGGTEAFF
v_call: TRBV5-1; j_call: TRBJ2-1; cdr3_aa: CASSWGLAPSPYNEQFF
v_call: TRBV5-5; j_call: TRBJ2-7; cdr3_aa: CASSPEGGSYEQYF
v_call: TRBV9; j_call: TRBJ1-2; cdr3_aa: CASSAGGGYTF
v_call: TRBV19; j_call: TRBJ1-5; cdr3_aa: CASSIQDSYNQPQHF
v_call: TRBV4-1; j_call: TRBJ1-3; cdr3_aa: CASSQGVWTGISGNTIYF
v_call: TRBV6-5; j_call: TRBJ1-3; cdr3_aa: CASRGTGFSGNTIYF
v_call: TRBV25-1; j_call: TRBJ1-1; cdr3_aa: CATTPGGLTEAFF
v_call: TRBV5-6; j_call: TRBJ1-2; cdr3_aa: CASSLPDGLRSYTF
v_call: TRBV10-3; j_call: TRBJ2-7; cdr3_aa: CAIGPSTGPTYEQYF
v_call: TRBV30; j_call: TRBJ1-1; cdr3_aa: CAWRGGANTEAFF
v_call: TRBV4-3; j_call: TRBJ1-2; cdr3_aa: CASSQALAAGYTF
v_call: TRBV7-2; j_call: TRBJ1-4; cdr3_aa: CASSTYQGLGEKLFF
v_call: TRBV7-2; j_call: NA; cdr3_aa: CASSPTALYEQYF
v_call: TRBV18; j_call: TRBJ1-4; cdr3_aa: CASSPFDSYEKLFF
v_call: TRBV5-6; j_call: TRBJ1-4; cdr3_aa: CASSPRPGHSNEKLFF
v_call: TRBV5-1; j_call: TRBJ1-5; cdr3_aa: CASSLDTEGPQHF
v_call: TRBV11-2; j_call: TRBJ1-1; cdr3_aa: CASSFLPRADLNTEAFF
v_call: TRBV4-3; j_call: TRBJ1-2; cdr3_aa: CASSHQGQGIYGYTF
v_call: TRBV30; j_call: TRBJ2-7; cdr3_aa: CAWSAGGRSYEQYF
v_call: TRBV14; j_call: TRBJ1-1; cdr3_aa: CASSQDLNRERAEAFF
v_call: TRBV2; j_call: TRBJ1-5; cdr3_aa: CASSRDRHQPQHF
v_call: TRBV10-3; j_call: TRBJ2-6; cdr3_aa: CAIKADRVSAGANVLTF
v_call: TRBV7-9; j_call: TRBJ2-1; cdr3_aa: CASSLVVSGSPGNEQFF
v_call: TRBV6-6; j_call: TRBJ1-1; cdr3_aa: CASSYTGTGEAFF
v_call: TRBV7-9; j_call: TRBJ2-5; cdr3_aa: CASSLDGTGGRETQYF
v_call: TRBV11-2; j_call: TRBJ1-6; cdr3_aa: CASDDPGEGSPLHF
v_call: TRBV6-4; j_call: TRBJ2-2; cdr3_aa: CASSSGQAPEGELFF
v_call: TRBV5-1; j_call: TRBJ2-7; cdr3_aa: CASSLAAATGHEQYF
v_call: TRBV5-6; j_call: TRBJ1-3; cdr3_aa: CASSSRFELGSGNTIYF
v_call: TRBV30; j_call: TRBJ2-1; cdr3_aa: CAWSGDRGENEQFF
v_call: TRBV4-1; j_call: TRBJ1-6; cdr3_aa: CASSHPKKNSPLHF
v_call: TRBV10-3; j_call: TRBJ1-1; cdr3_aa: CAIRPGQGLNTEAFF
v_call: TRBV27; j_call: TRBJ2-3; cdr3_aa: CASRTGGTDTQYF
v_call: TRBV19; j_call: TRBJ1-5; cdr3_aa: CASSSVQGHRNQPQHF
v_call: TRBV19; j_call: TRBJ2-7; cdr3_aa: CASSMTGRTEQYF
v_call: TRBV6-6; j_call: TRBJ1-1; cdr3_aa: CASSYAGPNMNTEAFF
v_call: TRBV7-9; j_call: TRBJ1-1; cdr3_aa: CSSSSRQGTAEAFF
v_call: TRBV6-5; j_call: TRBJ1-5; cdr3_aa: CASSYSLGAGEQPQHF
v_call: TRBV7-6; j_call: TRBJ1-1; cdr3_aa: CASSQRSGEAFF
v_call: TRBV4-3; j_call: TRBJ2-4; cdr3_aa: CASSQVIGLPTSTILAKNIQYF
v_call: TRBV7-6; j_call: TRBJ1-6; cdr3_aa: CASSLEDPGSYNSPLHF
v_call: TRBV6-1; j_call: TRBJ1-1; cdr3_aa: CASSRQGPTEAFF
v_call: TRBV27; j_call: TRBJ1-1; cdr3_aa: CASSLSGAPTEAFF
v_call: TRBV5-6; j_call: TRBJ1-2; cdr3_aa: CASSPGQIYGYTF
v_call: TRBV7-2; j_call: TRBJ2-2; cdr3_aa: CASRLRGGGAGELFF
v_call: TRBV11-3; j_call: TRBJ2-7; cdr3_aa: CASSLGQGHEQYF
v_call: TRBV21-1; j_call: TRBJ1-5; cdr3_aa: CASTSGAQPQHF
v_call: TRBV28; j_call: TRBJ2-5; cdr3_aa: CASVSGGTPQETQYF
v_call: TRBV11-2; j_call: TRBJ1-1; cdr3_aa: CASSLGFYRVRGRTEAFF
v_call: TRBV4-1; j_call: TRBJ1-2; cdr3_aa: CASSQGDRLYGYTF